Below, one T cell receptor beta chain is given with its context. Its target is unknown. The data are from a study of T cell repertoires in cytomegalovirus infection. TCRdb re-derived calls from the reads in MiXCR, one entry per CDR3 protein. The sample includes around 71,000 distinct CDR3 sequences, approximately 22% of them seen just once. CDR3 size: 13 residues. Germline V gene data show CDR1 as SGHTS and CDR2 as YDEGEE. The junction had 5 bases not matched to a gene; V was cut back by 5 bases and J by 4 bases. Sequencing used CD8+ T cells from cultured PBMCs, obtained from culture after CMV antigen stimulation. The TCR was taken from a human donor in good health (CMV status not recorded). Some clones in this sample may be carry-over from other donors' samples. V and J are TRBV5-8 and TRBJ1-1; 7 bases map to TRBD1. CDR3 in DNA: TGTGCCAGCAGTGCCTACAGGGGCACTGAAGCTTTCTTT. It specifies CASSAYRGTEAFF.